This TCR beta chain was captured in a study of T cells in localized non-small cell lung cancer. The repertoire was sequenced with immunoSEQ multiplex PCR; TCRdb's copy has only in-frame clones and lacks some. The repertoire includes roughly 38,000 clones, roughly 88% of them detected once, and around 2.9% sits in the top ten. With regard to this clone: Its antigen remains unknown.

General study results and limits: Clonality of T cells reached its maximum in uninvolved adjacent lung, surpassing tumor. Heterogeneity remains possible, as sequencing covered one tumor region only. With higher T cell density in blood came longer overall survival. A median about 54 of the top 100 tumor clones appeared in adjacent lung.

This CDR3 contains 14 residues. V gave up 3 bases and J gave up 1 base, with 8 bases separating them. CDR1 is SEHNR and CDR2 is FQNEAQ in the germline V gene (reference sequence). The sequence came from a woman aged 40-69 years with stage I lung adenocarcinoma. This sample comprised peripheral blood, obtained before any cancer treatment. This sequence joins TRBV7-9 and TRBJ2-3, with D tentatively TRBD2 (5 bases). For the CDR3, the DNA is TGTGCCAGCAGCTTTGAGGGCGGCACAGATACGCAGTATTTT. Its translation is CASSFEGGTDTQYF.